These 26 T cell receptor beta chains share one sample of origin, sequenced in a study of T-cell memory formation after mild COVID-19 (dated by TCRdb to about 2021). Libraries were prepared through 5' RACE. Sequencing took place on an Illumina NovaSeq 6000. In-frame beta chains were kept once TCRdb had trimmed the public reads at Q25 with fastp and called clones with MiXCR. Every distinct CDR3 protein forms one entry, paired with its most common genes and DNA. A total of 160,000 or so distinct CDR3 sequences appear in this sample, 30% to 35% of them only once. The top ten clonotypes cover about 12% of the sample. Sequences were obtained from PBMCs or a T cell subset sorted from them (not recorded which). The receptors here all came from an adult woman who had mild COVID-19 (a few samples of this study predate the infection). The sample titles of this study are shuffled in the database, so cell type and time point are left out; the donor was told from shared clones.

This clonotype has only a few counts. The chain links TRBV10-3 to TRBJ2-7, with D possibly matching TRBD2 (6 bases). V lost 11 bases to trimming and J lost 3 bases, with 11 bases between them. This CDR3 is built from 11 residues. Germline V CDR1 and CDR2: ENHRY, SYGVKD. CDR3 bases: TGTGCCGCGCGGGGAGTCTACGAGCAGTACTTC. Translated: CAARGVYEQYF.

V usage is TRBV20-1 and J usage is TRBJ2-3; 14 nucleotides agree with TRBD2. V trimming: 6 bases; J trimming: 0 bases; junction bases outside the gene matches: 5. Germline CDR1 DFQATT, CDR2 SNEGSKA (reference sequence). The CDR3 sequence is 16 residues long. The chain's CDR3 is CSAPGLAGVSTDTQYF. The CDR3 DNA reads TGCAGTGCGCCGGGACTAGCGGGAGTGAGCACAGATACGCAGTATTTT.

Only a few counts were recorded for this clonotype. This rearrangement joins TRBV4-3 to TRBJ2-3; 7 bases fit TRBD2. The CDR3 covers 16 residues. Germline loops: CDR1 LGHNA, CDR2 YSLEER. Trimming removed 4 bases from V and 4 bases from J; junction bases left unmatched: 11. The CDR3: CASSPSPSGKADTQYF. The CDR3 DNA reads TGCGCCAGCAGCCCCTCCCCCAGCGGGAAGGCAGATACGCAGTATTTT.

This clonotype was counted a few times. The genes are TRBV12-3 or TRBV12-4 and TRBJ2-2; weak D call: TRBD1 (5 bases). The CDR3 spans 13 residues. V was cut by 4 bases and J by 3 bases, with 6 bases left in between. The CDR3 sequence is CASSSRDTGELFF. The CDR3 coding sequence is TGTGCCAGCAGTTCCAGGGACACCGGGGAGCTGTTTTTT.

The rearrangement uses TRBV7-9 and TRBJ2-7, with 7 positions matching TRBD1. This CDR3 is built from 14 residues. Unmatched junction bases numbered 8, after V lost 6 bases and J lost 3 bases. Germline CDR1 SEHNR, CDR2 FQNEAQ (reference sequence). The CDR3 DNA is TGTGCCAGCAGGTCGACAGGGAGAATCTACGAGCAGTACTTC. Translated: CASRSTGRIYEQYF.

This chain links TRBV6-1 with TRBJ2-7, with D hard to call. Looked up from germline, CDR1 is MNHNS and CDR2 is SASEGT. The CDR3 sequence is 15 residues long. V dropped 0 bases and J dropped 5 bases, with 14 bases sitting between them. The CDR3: CASSEAALNEDEQYF. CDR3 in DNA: TGTGCCAGCAGTGAAGCTGCCTTAAACGAGGACGAGCAGTACTTC.

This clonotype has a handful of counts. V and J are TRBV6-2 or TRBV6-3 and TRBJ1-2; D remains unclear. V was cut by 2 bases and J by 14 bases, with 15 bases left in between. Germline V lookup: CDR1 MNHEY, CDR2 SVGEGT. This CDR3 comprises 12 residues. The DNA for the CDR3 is TGTGCCAGCAGTTACCCATCGCGGGATTCGACCTTC. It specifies CASSYPSRDSTF.

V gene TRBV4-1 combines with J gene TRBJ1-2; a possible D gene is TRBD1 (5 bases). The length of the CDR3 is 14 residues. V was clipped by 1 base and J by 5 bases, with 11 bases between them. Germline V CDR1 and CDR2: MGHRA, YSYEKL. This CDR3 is CASSQAGTDYGYTF. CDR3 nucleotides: TGCGCCAGCAGCCAAGCCGGGACGGATTATGGCTACACCTTC.

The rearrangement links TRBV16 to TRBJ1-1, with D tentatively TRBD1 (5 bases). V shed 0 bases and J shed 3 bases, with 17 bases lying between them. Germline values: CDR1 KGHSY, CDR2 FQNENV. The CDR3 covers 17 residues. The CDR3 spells CASSQSRVRQGHTEAFF. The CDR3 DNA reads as TGTGCCAGCAGCCAATCGAGGGTGAGGCAGGGTCACACTGAAGCTTTCTTT.

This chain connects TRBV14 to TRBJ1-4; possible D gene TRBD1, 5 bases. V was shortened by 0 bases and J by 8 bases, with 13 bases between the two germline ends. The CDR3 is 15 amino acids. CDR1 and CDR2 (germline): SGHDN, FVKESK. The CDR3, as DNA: TGTGCCAGCAGCCAAGAATGGGGGATGACGGAAAAACTGTTTTTT. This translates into CASSQEWGMTEKLFF.

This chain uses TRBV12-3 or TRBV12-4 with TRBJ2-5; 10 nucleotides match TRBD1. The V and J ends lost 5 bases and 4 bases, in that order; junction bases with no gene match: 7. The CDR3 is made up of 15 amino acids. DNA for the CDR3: TGTGCCAGCAGTCCTCGACAGGGGGCGGGAGAGACCCAGTACTTC. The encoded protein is CASSPRQGAGETQYF.

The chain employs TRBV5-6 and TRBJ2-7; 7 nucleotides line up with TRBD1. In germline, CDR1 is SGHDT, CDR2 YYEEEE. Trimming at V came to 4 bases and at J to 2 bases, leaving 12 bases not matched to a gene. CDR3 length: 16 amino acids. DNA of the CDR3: TGTGCCAGCAGCATATTGATGGGACAGCAGACCTACGAGCAGTACTTC. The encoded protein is CASSILMGQQTYEQYF.

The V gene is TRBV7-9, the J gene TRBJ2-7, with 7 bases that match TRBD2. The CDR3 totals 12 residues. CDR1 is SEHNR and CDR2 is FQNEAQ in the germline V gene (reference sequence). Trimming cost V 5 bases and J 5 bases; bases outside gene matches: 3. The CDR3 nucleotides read TGTGCCAGCAGCGAGGGAGGGGACGAGCAGTACTTC. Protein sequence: CASSEGGDEQYF.

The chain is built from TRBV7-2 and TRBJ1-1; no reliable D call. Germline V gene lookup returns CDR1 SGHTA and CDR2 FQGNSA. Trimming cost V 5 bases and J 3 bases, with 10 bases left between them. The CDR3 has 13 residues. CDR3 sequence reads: CASSVRQHTEAFF. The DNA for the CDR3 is TGTGCCAGCAGCGTGAGGCAGCACACTGAAGCTTTCTTT.

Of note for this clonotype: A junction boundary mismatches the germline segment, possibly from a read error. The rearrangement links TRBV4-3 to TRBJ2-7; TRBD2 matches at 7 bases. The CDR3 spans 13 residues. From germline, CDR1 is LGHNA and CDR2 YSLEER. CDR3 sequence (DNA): TGCGCCAGCAGCACCCAGGCAGGGAGGGAAGTAGACTTC. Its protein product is CASSTQAGREVDF.

The CDR3 bases are TGTGCCAGCAGTTCCGACAGACTAGCGGGAACGTTCTACGAGCAGTACTTC. Translating it yields CASSSDRLAGTFYEQYF. This chain connects TRBV6-5 to TRBJ2-7; 11 positions agree with TRBD2. J was trimmed by 3 bases and V by 4 bases; bases with no gene match: 11. This CDR3 contains 17 residues. Germline assignment: CDR1 MNHEY and CDR2 SVGAGI.

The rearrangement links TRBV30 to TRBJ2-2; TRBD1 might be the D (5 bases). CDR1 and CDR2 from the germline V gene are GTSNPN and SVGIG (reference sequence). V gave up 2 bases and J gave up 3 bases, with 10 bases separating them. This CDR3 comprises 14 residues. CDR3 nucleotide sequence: TGTGCCTGGAGTCACAGGACACACACCGGGGAGCTGTTTTTT. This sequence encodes CAWSHRTHTGELFF.

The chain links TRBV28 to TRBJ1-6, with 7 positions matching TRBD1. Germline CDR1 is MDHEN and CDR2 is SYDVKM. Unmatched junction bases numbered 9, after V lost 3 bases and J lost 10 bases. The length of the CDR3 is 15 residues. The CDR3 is CASSLIDRDGSPLHF. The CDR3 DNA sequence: TGTGCCAGCAGTTTGATTGACAGGGATGGATCACCCCTCCACTTT.

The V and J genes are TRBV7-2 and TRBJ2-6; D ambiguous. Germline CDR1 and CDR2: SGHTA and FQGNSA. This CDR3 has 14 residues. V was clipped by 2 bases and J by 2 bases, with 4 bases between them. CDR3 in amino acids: CASSLRPGANVLTF. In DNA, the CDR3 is TGTGCCAGCAGCTTAAGGCCTGGGGCCAACGTCCTGACTTTC.

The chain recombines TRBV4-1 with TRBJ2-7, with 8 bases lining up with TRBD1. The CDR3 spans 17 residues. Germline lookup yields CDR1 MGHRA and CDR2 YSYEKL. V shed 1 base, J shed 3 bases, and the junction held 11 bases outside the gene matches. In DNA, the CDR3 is TGCGCCAGCAGCCAAGTTATCGGGACAGGAAGAAGCTACGAGCAGTACTTC. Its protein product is CASSQVIGTGRSYEQYF.

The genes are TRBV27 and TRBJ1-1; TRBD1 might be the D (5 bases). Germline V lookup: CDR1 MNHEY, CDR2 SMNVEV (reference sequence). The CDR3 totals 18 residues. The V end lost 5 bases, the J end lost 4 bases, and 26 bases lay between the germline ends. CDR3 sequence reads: CASSPKRPGPPAGTEAFF. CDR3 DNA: TGTGCCAGCAGTCCTAAAAGACCGGGACCCCCTGCAGGCACTGAAGCTTTCTTT.

CDR3 sequence (DNA): TGTGCCAGCAGCTTAGGTCCGGGGGTCTCCTACAATGAGCAGTTCTTC. Its protein is CASSLGPGVSYNEQFF. The chain links TRBV11-2 to TRBJ2-1; a weak D match, TRBD2 (6 bases). The V end was cut by 1 base, the J end by 0 bases, with 10 bases between. Germline lookup yields CDR1 SGHAT and CDR2 FQNNGV. CDR3 length equals 16 residues.

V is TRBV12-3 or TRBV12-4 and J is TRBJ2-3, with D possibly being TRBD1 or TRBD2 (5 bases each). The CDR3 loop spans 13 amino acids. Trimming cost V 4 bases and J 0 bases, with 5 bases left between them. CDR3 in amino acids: CASSWDSTDTQYF. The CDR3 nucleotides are TGTGCCAGCAGTTGGGACAGCACAGATACGCAGTATTTT.

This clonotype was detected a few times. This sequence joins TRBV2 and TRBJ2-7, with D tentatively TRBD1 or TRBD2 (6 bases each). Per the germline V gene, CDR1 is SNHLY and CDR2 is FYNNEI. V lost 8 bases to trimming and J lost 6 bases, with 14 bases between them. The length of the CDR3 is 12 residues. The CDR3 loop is CASRMGGGEQYF. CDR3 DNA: TGTGCCAGCCGGATGGGGGGCGGCGAGCAGTACTTC.

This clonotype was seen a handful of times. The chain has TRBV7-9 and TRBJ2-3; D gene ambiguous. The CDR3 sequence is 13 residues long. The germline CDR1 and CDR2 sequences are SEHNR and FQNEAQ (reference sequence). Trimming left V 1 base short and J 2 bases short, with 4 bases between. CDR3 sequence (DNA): TGTGCCAGCAGCTTAGTTAACACAGATACGCAGTATTTT. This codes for CASSLVNTDTQYF.

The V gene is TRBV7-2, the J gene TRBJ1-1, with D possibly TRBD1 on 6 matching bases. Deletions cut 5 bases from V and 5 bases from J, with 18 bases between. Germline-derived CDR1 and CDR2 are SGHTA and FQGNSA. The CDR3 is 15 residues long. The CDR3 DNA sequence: TGTGCCAGCAGCGACCACAGGGTGGGGGGAACTGAAGCTTTCTTT. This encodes CASSDHRVGGTEAFF.